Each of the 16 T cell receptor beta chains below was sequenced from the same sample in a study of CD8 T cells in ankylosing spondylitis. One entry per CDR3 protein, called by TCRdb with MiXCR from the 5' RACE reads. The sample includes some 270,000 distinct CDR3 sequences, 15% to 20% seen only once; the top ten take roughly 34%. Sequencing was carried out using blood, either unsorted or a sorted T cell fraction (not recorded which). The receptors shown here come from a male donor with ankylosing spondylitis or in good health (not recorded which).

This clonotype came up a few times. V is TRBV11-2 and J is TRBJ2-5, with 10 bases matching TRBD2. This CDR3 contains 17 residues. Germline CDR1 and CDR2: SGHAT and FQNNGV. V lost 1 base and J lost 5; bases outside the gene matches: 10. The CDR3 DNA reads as TGTGCCAGCAGCTTAGGAGCGGGAGGGGGCGAATGGGAGACCCAGTACTTC. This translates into CASSLGAGGGEWETQYF.

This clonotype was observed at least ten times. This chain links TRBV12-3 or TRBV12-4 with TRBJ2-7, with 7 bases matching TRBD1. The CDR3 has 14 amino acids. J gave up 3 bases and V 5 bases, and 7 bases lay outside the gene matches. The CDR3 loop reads CASSPGQVFYEQYF. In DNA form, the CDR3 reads TGTGCCAGCAGTCCCGGACAGGTTTTCTACGAGCAGTACTTC.

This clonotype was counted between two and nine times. The CDR3 protein is CASKGPTGEYEQYF. CDR3 sequence (DNA): TGCGCCAGCAAGGGACCGACAGGGGAGTACGAGCAGTACTTC. The chain combines TRBV4-1 with TRBJ2-7, with 8 bases lining up with TRBD1. V lost 7 bases and J lost 4; bases outside the gene matches: 9. Germline CDR1 is MGHRA and CDR2 is YSYEKL. CDR3 length: 14 residues.

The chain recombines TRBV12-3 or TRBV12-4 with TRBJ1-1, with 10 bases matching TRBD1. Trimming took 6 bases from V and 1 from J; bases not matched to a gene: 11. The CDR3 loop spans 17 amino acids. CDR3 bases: TGTGCCAGCAGATCCCCGACAGGGGGCGAGACGAACACTGAAGCTTTCTTT. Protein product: CASRSPTGGETNTEAFF.

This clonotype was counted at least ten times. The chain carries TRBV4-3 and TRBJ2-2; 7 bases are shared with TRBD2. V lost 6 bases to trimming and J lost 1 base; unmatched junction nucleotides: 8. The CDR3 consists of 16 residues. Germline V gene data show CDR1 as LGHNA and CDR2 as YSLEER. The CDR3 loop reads CASSGSGTLNTGELFF. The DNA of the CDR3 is TGCGCCAGCAGTGGGAGCGGGACGCTGAACACCGGGGAGCTGTTTTTT.

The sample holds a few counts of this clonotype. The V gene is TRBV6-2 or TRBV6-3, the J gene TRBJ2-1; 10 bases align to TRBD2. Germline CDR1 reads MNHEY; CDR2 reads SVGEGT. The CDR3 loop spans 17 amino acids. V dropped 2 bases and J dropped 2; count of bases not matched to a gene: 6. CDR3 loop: CASSYILAGVPYNEQFF. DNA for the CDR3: TGTGCCAGCAGTTACATCCTAGCGGGAGTTCCCTACAATGAGCAGTTCTTC.

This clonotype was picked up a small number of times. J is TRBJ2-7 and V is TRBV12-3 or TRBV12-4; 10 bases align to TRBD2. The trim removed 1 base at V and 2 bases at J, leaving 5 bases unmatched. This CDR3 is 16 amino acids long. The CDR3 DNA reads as TGTGCCAGCAGTTTAGAACTAGCGGGGAAAACCTACGAGCAGTACTTC. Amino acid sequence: CASSLELAGKTYEQYF.

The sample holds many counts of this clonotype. The CDR3 DNA is TGCAGTGCTAGAGTCTGGACAGGGGGAAACTATGGCTACACCTTC. Encoded protein: CSARVWTGGNYGYTF. The chain recombines TRBV20-1 with TRBJ1-2; 10 positions agree with TRBD1. This CDR3 spans 15 amino acids. J gave up 2 bases and V 1 base, and 4 bases lay outside the gene matches. The V gene's germline CDR1 is DFQATT and CDR2 SNEGSKA (reference sequence).

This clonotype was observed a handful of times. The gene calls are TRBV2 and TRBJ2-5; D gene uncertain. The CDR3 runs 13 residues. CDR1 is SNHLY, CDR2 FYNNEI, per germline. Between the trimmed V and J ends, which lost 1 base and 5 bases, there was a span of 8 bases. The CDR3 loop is CASSEEGGETQYF. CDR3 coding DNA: TGTGCCAGCAGTGAAGAGGGTGGTGAGACCCAGTACTTC.

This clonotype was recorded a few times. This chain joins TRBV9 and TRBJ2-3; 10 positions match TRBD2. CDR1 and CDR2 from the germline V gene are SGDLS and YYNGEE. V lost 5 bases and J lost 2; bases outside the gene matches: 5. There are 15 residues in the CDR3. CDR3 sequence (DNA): TGTGCCAGCAGTGCGAGCGGGAGGGCCACAGATACGCAGTATTTT. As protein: CASSASGRATDTQYF.

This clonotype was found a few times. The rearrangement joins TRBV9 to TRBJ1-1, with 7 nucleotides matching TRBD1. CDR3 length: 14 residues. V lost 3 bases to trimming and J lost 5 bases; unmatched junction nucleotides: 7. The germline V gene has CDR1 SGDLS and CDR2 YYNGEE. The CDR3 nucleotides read TGTGCCAGCAGCGCACAGGGGATTGGAACTGAAGCTTTCTTT. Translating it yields CASSAQGIGTEAFF.

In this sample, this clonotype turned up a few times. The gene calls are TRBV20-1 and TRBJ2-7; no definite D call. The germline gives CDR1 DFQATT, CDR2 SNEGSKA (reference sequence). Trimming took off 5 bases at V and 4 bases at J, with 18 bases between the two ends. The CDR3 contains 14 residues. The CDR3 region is CSAPNGRLGYEQYF. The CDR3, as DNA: TGCAGTGCTCCGAATGGCAGGTTAGGGTACGAGCAGTACTTC.

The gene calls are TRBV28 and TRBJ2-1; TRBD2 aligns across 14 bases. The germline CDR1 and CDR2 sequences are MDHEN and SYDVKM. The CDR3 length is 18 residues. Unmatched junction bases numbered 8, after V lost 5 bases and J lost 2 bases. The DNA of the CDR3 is TGTGCCAGCAGTCCTAGCCGGACTAGCGGGAGGCCCTACAATGAGCAGTTCTTC. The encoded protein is CASSPSRTSGRPYNEQFF.

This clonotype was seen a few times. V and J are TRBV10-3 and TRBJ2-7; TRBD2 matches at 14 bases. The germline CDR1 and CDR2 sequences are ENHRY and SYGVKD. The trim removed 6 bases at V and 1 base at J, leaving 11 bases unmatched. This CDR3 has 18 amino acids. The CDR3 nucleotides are TGTGCCATCAGCCTCGGGACTAGCGGGAGCTCGGGGTCCTACGAGCAGTACTTC. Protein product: CAISLGTSGSSGSYEQYF.

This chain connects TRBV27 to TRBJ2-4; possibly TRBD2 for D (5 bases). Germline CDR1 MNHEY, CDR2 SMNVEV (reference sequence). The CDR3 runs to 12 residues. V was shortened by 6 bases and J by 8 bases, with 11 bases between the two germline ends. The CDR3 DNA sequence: TGTGCCAGCAGCCCCGGGATTTACATTCAGTACTTC. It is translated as CASSPGIYIQYF.

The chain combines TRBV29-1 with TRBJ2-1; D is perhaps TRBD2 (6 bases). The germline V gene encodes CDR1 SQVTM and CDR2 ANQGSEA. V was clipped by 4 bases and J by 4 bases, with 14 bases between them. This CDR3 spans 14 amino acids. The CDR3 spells CSVVLAVYYNEQFF. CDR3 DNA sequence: TGCAGCGTTGTTTTAGCGGTTTATTACAATGAGCAGTTCTTC.